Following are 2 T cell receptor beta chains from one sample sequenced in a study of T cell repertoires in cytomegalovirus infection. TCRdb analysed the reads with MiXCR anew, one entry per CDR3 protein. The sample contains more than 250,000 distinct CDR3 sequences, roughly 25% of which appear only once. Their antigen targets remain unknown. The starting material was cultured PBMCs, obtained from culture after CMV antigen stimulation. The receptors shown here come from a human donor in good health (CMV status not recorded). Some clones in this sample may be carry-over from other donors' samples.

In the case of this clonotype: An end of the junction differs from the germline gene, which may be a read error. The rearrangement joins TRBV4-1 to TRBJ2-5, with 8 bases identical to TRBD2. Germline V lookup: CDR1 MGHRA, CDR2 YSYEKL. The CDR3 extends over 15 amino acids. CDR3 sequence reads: CASSPHAGGGETQYF. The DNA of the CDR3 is TGTGCCAGCAGCCCCCATGCGGGAGGCGGCGAGACCCAGTACTTC.

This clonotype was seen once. In DNA, the CDR3 is TGTGCCAGCAGTAGAGCGGGAAGCACAGATACGCAGTATTTT. Its translation is CASSRAGSTDTQYF. This rearrangement joins TRBV2 to TRBJ2-3, with 7 nucleotides matching TRBD2. The V gene end was trimmed by 5 bases and the J gene end by 0 bases; junction bases not matched to a gene: 2. Per germline, CDR1 SNHLY and CDR2 FYNNEI. CDR3 length equals 14 residues.